Below, one T cell receptor beta chain is given with its context. Its antigen is currently unknown. The CDR3 totals 17 residues. Using immunoSEQ multiplex PCR, the repertoire was profiled, and TCRdb retains in-frame clones only, with some absent. The sample lists approximately 5,500 clones, 75% to 90% occurring once. This sample is drawn from a study of T cells in lung cancer brain metastases. Study background: Among the roughly 21 patients, seventeen reported tobacco use, median roughly 40 pack-years. A median approximately 46 weeks separated primary and brain metastasis sampling. Study outcomes and limitations: Paired primaries held more unique productive clones than brain metastases (median about 4,500 versus 1,500). Paired lesions shared few clones; most were lesion-specific (mean Morisita about 0.23).

This TCR was sampled from a man aged 50 to 59 with non-small cell lung cancer that had spread to the brain. V gene TRBV21-1 combines with J gene TRBJ2-3; TRBD2, the table's D call, lacks a check against the DNA. TRBV21-1 has pseudogene status. The sequenced material came from tumor tissue from a brain metastasis. CDR3 sequence reads: CASSKVKRGGWTDTQYF. The CDR3 coding sequence is TGTGCCAGCAGCAAAGTGAAGCGCGGGGGGTGGACGGATACGCAGTATTTT.